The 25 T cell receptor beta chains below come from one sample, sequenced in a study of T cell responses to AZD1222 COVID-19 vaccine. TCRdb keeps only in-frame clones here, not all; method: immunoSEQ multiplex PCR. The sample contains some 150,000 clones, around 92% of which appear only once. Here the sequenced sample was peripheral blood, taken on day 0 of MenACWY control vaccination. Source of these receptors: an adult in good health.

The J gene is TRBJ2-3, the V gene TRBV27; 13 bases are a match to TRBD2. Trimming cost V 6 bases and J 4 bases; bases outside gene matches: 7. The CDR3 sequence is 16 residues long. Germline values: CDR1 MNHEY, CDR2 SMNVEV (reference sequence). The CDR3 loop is CASSPRTSGSSDTQYF. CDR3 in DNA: TGTGCCAGCAGCCCTCGGACTAGCGGGAGCTCAGATACGCAGTATTTT.

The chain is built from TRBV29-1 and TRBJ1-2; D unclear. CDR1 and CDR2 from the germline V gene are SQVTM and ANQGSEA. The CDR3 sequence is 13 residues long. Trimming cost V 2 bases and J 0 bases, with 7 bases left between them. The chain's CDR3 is CSVERVSNYGYTF. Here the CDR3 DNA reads TGCAGCGTTGAAAGGGTCTCTAACTATGGCTACACCTTC.

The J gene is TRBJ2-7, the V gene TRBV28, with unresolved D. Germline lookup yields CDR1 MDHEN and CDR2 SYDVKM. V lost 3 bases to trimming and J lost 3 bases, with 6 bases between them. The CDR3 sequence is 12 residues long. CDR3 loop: CASSFRFYEQYF. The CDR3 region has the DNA TGTGCCAGCAGTTTCAGATTCTACGAGCAGTACTTC. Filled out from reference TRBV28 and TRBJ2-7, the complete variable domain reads DVKVTQSSRYLVKRTGEKVFLECVQDMDHENMFWYRQDPGLGLRLIYFSYDVKMKEKGDIPEGYSVSREKKERFSLILESASTNQTSMYLCASSFRFYEQYFGPGTRLTVT.

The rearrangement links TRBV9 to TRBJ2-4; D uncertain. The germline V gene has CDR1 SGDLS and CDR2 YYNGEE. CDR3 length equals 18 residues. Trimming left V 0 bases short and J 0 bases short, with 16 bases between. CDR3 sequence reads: CASSVGDWSDIAKNIQYF. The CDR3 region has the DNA TGTGCCAGCAGCGTAGGAGATTGGTCCGATATAGCCAAAAACATTCAGTACTTC.

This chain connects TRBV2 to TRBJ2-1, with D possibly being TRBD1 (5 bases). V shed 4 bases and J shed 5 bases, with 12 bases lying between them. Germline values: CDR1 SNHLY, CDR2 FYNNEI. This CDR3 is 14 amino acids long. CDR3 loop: CASSVGVEHNEQFF. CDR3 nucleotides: TGTGCCAGCAGTGTAGGGGTCGAGCACAATGAGCAGTTCTTC.

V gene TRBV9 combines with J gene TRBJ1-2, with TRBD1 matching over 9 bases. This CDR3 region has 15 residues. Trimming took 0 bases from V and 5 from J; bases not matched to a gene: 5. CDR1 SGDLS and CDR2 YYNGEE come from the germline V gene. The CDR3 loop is CASSVATGGRYGYTF. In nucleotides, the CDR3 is TGTGCCAGCAGCGTAGCGACAGGGGGACGGTATGGCTACACCTTC.

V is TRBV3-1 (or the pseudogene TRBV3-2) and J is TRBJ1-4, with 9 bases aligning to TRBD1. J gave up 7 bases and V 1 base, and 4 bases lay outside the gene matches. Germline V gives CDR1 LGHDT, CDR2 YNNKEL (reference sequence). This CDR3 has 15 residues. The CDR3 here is CASSQAGQGGEKLFF. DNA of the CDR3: TGTGCCAGCAGCCAAGCGGGACAGGGTGGTGAAAAACTGTTTTTT.

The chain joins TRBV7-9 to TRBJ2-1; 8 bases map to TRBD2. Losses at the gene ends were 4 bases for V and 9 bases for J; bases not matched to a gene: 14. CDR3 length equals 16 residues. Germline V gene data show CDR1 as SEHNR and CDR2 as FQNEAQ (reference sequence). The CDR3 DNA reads TGTGCCAGCAGCTCCCCGTCCGGGAGGGTATCGATTGAGCAGTTCTTC. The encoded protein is CASSSPSGRVSIEQFF.

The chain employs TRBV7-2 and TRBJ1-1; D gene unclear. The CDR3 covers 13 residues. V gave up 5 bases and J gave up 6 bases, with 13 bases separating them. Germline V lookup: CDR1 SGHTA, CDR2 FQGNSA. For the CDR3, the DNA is TGTGCCAGCAGCCTGCGTGGGGAGTCTGAAGCTTTCTTT. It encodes CASSLRGESEAFF.

CDR3 sequence (DNA): TGTGCCAGCAGTTCCTCAAGACGCGAGCAGTACTTC. It encodes CASSSSRREQYF. The V and J genes are TRBV27 and TRBJ2-7; D is unclear. The V gene's germline CDR1 is MNHEY and CDR2 SMNVEV (reference sequence). The CDR3 has 12 residues. Deletions cut 4 bases from V and 6 bases from J, with 10 bases between.

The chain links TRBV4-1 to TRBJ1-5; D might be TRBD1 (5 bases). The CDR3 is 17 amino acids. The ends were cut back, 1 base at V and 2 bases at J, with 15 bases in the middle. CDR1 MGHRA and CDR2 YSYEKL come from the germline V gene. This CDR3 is CASSQALGLGGNQPQHF. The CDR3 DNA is TGCGCCAGCAGCCAAGCTCTCGGCTTAGGGGGCAATCAGCCCCAGCATTTT.

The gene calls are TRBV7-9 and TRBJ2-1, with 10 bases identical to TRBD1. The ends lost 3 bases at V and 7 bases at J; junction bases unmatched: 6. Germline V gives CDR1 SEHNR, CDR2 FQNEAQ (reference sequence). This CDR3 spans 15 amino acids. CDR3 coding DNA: TGTGCCAGCAGCTTGGGACAGGGGATTACGAATGAGCAGTTCTTC. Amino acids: CASSLGQGITNEQFF.

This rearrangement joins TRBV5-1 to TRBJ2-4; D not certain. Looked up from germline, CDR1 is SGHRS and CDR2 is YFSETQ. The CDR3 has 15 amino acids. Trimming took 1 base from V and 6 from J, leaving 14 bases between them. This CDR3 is CASSLRAGSRNIQYF. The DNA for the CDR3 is TGCGCCAGCAGCTTGAGGGCTGGGTCGCGAAACATTCAGTACTTC.

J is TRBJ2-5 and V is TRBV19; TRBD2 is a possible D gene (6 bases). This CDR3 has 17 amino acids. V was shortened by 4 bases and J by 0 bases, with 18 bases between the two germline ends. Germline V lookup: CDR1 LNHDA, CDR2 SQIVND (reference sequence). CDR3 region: CASSRGRAGPYQETQYF. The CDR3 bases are TGTGCCAGTAGTAGAGGAAGGGCGGGACCGTACCAAGAGACCCAGTACTTC.

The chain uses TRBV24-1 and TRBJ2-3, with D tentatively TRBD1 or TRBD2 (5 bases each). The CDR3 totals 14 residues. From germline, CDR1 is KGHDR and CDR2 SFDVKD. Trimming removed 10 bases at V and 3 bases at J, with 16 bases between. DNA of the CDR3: TGTGCCACTGGGGGATCCGACAAGACAGATACGCAGTATTTT. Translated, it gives CATGGSDKTDTQYF.

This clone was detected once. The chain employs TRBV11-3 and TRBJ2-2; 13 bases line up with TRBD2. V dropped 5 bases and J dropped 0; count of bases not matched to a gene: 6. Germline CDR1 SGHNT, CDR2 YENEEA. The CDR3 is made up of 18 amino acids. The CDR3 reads CASSGGLAGESNTGELFF. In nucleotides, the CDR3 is TGTGCCAGCAGCGGAGGACTAGCGGGAGAGTCGAACACCGGGGAGCTGTTTTTT.

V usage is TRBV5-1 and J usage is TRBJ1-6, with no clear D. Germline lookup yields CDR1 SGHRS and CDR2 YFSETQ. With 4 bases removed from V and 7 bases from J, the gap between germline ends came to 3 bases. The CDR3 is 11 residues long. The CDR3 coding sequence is TGCGCCAGCAGCGAAAATTCACCCCTCCACTTT. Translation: CASSENSPLHF.

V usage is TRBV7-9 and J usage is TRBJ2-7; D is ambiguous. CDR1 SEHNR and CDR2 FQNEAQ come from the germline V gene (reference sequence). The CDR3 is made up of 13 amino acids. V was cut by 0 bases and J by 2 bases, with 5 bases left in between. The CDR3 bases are TGTGCCAGCAGCTTAGCGGTTACCTACGAGCAGTACTTC. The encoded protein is CASSLAVTYEQYF.

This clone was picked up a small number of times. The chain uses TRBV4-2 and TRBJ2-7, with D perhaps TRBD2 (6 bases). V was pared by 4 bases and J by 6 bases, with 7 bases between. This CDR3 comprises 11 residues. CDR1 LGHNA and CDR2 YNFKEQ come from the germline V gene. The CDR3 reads CASSPGVEQYF. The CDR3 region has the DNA TGTGCCAGCAGCCCGGGGGTCGAGCAGTACTTC.

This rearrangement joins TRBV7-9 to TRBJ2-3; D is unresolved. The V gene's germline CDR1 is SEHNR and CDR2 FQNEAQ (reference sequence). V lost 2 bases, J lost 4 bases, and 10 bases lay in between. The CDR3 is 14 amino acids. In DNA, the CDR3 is TGTGCCAGCAGCTTAAGTCAACCAGCAGATACGCAGTATTTT. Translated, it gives CASSLSQPADTQYF.

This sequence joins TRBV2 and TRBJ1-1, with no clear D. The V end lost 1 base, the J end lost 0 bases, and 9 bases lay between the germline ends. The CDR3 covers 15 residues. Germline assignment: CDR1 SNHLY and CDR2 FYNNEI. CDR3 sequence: CASSEEGLMNTEAFF. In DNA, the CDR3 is TGTGCCAGCAGTGAAGAGGGTCTGATGAACACTGAAGCTTTCTTT.

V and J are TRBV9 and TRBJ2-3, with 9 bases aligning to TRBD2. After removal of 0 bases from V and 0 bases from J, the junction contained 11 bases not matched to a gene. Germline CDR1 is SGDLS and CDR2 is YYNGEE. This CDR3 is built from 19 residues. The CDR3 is CASSVEPAGGRGSTDTQYF. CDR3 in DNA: TGTGCCAGCAGCGTAGAGCCGGCGGGAGGGCGTGGGAGCACAGATACGCAGTATTTT.

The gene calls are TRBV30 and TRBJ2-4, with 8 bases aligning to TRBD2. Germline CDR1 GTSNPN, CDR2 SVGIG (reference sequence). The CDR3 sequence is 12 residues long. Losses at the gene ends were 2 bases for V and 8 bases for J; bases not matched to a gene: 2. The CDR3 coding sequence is TGTGCCTGGAGTCCCGGGGGGGACATTCAGTACTTC. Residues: CAWSPGGDIQYF. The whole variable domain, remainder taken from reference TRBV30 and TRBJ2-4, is SQTIHQWPATLVQPVGSPLSLECTVEGTSNPNLYWYRQAAGRGLQLLFYSVGIGQISSEVPQNLSASRPQDRQFILSSKKLLLSDSGFYLCAWSPGGDIQYFGAGTRLSVL.

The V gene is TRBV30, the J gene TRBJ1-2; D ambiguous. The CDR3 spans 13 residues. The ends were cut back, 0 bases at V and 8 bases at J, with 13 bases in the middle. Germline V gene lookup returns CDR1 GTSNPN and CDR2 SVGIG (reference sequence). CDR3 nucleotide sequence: TGTGCCTGGAGTGTCGCTGAACGAGGCGGCTACACCTTC. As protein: CAWSVAERGGYTF.

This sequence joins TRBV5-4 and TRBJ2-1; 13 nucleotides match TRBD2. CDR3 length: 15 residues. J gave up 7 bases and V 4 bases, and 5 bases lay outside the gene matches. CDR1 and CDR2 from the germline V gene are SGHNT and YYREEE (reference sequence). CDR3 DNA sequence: TGTGCCAGCAGCCCGGGACTAGCGGGAAGAAATGAGCAGTTCTTC. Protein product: CASSPGLAGRNEQFF. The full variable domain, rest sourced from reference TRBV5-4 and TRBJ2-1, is ETGVTQSPTHLIKTRGQQVTLRCSSQSGHNTVSWYQQALGQGPQFIFQYYREEENGRGNFPPRFSGLQFPNYSSELNVNALELDDSALYLCASSPGLAGRNEQFFGPGTRLTVL.